This T cell receptor (beta chain) was recorded in a study of memory CD4+ T cells and cytomegalovirus serostatus. Study-wide background: Donors were healthy Belgian adults, several CMV seropositive and 24 seronegative.

Generated by immunoSEQ multiplex PCR, the TCRdb table keeps only in-frame clones and is missing some. The data hold around 50,000 clones, with about 81% observed a single time. General study findings and limits: Of 150 to 200 reported CMV TCRbeta sequences, roughly 70 were found in memory CD4+ repertoires.

Comments on this clone: Its antigen is still unknown.

The sort gate was single viable CD3+CD4+CD8-CD45RO+ cells for memory CD4+ T cells. The clonotype was recovered from an adult in good health and CMV-seronegative. The sequencing sample was made of memory CD4+ T cells from blood.

The CDR3 loop is CASSLLGNEKLFF. In DNA form, the CDR3 reads TGTGCCAGCAGCCTCTTGGGTAATGAAAAACTGTTTTTT. This chain joins TRBV5-6 and TRBJ1-4; D gene ambiguous. This CDR3 spans 13 amino acids. V was shortened by 4 bases and J by 4 bases, with 8 bases between the two germline ends. Per germline, CDR1 SGHDT and CDR2 YYEEEE.